A single sample is the source of the 10 T cell receptor beta chains below, sequenced in a study of blood T cell repertoires in COVID-19 (dated by TCRdb to the early 2020s). Library preparation employed the immunoSEQ multiplex PCR assay. TCRdb's version of the immuneACCESS table is confined to in-frame rearrangements and falls short of the full clone set. An unresolved V gene accounts for under half of the shortfall where checked; the remainder is of unknown origin. This sample comprises some 100,000 clones, roughly four fifths of them detected only once. 6% to 7.5% of the sample is held by the ten biggest clonotypes. The sequencing sample was made of peripheral blood. The receptors come from a man aged 50-60 years with active or convalescent COVID-19.

The genes are TRBV2 and TRBJ1-5; TRBD1 matches 8 bases. Germline V CDR1 and CDR2: SNHLY, FYNNEI. This CDR3 region has 15 residues. The V segment lost 6 bases and the J segment 2 bases; nucleotides outside the gene matches: 6. CDR3 amino acids: CASRWTGQRNQPQHF. CDR3 DNA: TGTGCCAGCAGATGGACAGGGCAGCGCAATCAGCCCCAGCATTTT.

V and J are TRBV28 and TRBJ1-5, with 9 bases fitting TRBD1. Germline-derived CDR1 and CDR2 are MDHEN and SYDVKM. The CDR3 loop spans 17 amino acids. Trimming took 3 bases from V and 4 from J; bases not matched to a gene: 10. Here the CDR3 reads CASSFPGTGTGNQPQHF. For the CDR3, the DNA is TGTGCCAGCAGTTTCCCCGGAACCGGGACAGGGAATCAGCCCCAGCATTTT.

This rearrangement joins TRBV15 to TRBJ2-5, with no clear D. The CDR3 is made up of 13 amino acids. Germline CDR1 and CDR2: LNHNV and YYDKDF (reference sequence). Trimming pared 4 bases from V and 1 base from J, leaving 7 bases between. This chain's CDR3 is CATSTSPQETQYF. The CDR3 DNA reads as TGTGCCACCAGCACCTCTCCCCAAGAGACCCAGTACTTC.

This clone came up once. V gene TRBV4-1 combines with J gene TRBJ1-6; a possible D gene is TRBD1 (5 bases). With 0 bases removed from V and 10 bases from J, the gap between germline ends came to 13 bases. CDR1 MGHRA and CDR2 YSYEKL come from the germline V gene. This CDR3 is 15 amino acids long. CDR3 nucleotide sequence: TGCGCCAGCAGCCAAGAAAATGGCAGGGTATCACCCCTCCACTTT. Its translation: CASSQENGRVSPLHF.

This chain uses TRBV6-6 with TRBJ1-4, with D possibly TRBD1 on 5 matching bases. The CDR3 totals 14 residues. Trimming shortened V by 5 bases and J by 0 bases, and 7 bases separated the two germline ends. Germline CDR1 is MNHNY and CDR2 is SVGAGI (reference sequence). CDR3 protein: CASSRQSTNEKLFF. The CDR3, as DNA: TGTGCCAGCAGTAGACAGTCAACTAATGAAAAACTGTTTTTT.

CDR3 sequence reads: CSASSGGPDYEQYV. CDR3 DNA: TGCAGTGCTAGTTCCGGGGGGCCAGACTACGAGCAGTACGTC. The chain has TRBV20-1 and TRBJ2-7; the D gene is possibly TRBD2 (7 bases). Trimming took 3 bases from V and 3 from J, leaving 15 bases between them. Germline V gene data show CDR1 as DFQATT and CDR2 as SNEGSKA (reference sequence). The CDR3 length is 14 residues.

This chain joins TRBV18 and TRBJ2-7; D gene ambiguous. CDR3 length equals 12 residues. Trimming shortened V by 6 bases and J by 2 bases, and 8 bases separated the two germline ends. The germline V gene has CDR1 KGHSH and CDR2 LQKENI. CDR3 sequence (DNA): TGTGCCAGCTCTGACACAACCTACGAGCAGTACGTC. Amino acid sequence: CASSDTTYEQYV.

The chain carries TRBV7-8 and TRBJ1-2, with 8 nucleotides matching TRBD1. V lost 5 bases to trimming and J lost 1 base; unmatched junction nucleotides: 9. The CDR3 contains 16 residues. Germline V gene data show CDR1 as SGHVS and CDR2 as FQNEAQ. CDR3 sequence (DNA): TGTGCCAGCAGCCTGATGGGACAGGAGAATAACTATGGCTACACCTTC. Its protein is CASSLMGQENNYGYTF.

This chain joins TRBV18 and TRBJ1-5, with D perhaps TRBD1 (5 bases). Germline V gives CDR1 KGHSH, CDR2 LQKENI. This CDR3 comprises 13 residues. V lost 3 bases to trimming and J lost 3 bases, with 6 bases between them. CDR3 bases: TGTGCCAGCTCACCGGGACTCAATCAGCCCCAGCATTTT. This encodes CASSPGLNQPQHF.

The chain uses TRBV11-2 and TRBJ2-3; maybe TRBD2 (6 bases). Trimming pared 5 bases from V and 5 bases from J, leaving 17 bases between. This CDR3 region has 15 residues. The germline V gene encodes CDR1 SGHAT and CDR2 FQNNGV. The CDR3 nucleotides read TGTGCCAGCAGCCCAGAGGGCGGGGTGGGAGATACGCAGTATTTT. This translates into CASSPEGGVGDTQYF.